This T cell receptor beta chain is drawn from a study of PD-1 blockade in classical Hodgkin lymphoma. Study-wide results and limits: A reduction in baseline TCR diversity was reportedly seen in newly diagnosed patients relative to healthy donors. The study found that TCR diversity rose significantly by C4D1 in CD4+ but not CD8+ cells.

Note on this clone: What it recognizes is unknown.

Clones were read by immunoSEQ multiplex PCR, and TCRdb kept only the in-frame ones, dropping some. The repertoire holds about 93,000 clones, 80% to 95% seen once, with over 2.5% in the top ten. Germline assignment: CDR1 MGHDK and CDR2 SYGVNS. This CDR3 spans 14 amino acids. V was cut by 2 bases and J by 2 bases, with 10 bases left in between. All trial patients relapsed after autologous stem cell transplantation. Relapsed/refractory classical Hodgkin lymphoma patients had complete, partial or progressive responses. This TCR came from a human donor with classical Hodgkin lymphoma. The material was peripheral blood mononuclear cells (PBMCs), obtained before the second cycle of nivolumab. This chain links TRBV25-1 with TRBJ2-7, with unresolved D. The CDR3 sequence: CASSEGGAAYEQYF. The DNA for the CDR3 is TGTGCCAGCAGTGAAGGCGGCGCTGCCTACGAGCAGTACTTC.